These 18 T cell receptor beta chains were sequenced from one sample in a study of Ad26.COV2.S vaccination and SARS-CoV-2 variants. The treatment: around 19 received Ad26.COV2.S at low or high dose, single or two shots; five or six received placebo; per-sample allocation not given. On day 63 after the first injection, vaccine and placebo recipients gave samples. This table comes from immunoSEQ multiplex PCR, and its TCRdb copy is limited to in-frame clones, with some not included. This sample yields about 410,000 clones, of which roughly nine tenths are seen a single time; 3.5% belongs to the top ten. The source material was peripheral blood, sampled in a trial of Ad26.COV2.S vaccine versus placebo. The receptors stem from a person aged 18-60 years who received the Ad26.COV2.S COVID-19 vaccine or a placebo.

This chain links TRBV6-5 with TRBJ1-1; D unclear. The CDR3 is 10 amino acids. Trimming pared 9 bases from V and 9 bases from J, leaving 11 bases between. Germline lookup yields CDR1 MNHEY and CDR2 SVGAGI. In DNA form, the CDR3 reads TGTGCCAGGCGAGGACGGAAAGCTTTCTTT. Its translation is CARRGRKAFF.

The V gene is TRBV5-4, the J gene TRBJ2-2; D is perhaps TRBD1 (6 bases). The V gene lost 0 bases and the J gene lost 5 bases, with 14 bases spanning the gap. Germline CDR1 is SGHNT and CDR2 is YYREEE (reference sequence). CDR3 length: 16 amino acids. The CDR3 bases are TGTGCCAGCAGCTTGGTTATGGTCAGGGGAACCGGGGAGCTGTTTTTT. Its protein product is CASSLVMVRGTGELFF.

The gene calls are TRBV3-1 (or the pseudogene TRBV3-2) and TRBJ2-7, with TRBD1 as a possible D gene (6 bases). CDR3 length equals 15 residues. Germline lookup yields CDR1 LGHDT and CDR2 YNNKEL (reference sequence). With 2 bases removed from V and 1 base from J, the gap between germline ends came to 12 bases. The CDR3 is CASSQNPDRSYEQYF. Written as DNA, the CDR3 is TGTGCCAGCAGCCAAAATCCGGACAGATCCTACGAGCAGTACTTC.

The CDR3 here is CASSQARSRGEQYF. The CDR3 DNA reads TGTGCCAGCAGCCAAGCGAGGTCGAGGGGGGAGCAGTACTTC. The chain recombines TRBV14 with TRBJ2-7, with D maybe TRBD1 (6 bases). V lost 1 base to trimming and J lost 7 bases, with 14 bases between them. Germline V gene sequence: CDR1 SGHDN, CDR2 FVKESK. The CDR3 is made up of 14 amino acids.

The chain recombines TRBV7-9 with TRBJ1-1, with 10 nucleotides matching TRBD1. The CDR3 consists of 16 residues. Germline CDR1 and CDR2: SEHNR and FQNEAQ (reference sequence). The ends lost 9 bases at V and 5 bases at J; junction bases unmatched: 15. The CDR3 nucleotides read TGTGCCAGACCAACGGGACAGGGGAGCGCCGGGACTGAAGCTTTCTTT. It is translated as CARPTGQGSAGTEAFF.

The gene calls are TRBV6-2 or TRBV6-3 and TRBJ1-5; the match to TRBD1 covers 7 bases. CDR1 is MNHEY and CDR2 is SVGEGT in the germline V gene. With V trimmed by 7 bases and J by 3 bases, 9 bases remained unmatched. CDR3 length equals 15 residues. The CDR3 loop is CASTFSGTVNQPQHF. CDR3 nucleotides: TGTGCCAGCACTTTCTCCGGGACAGTCAATCAGCCCCAGCATTTT.

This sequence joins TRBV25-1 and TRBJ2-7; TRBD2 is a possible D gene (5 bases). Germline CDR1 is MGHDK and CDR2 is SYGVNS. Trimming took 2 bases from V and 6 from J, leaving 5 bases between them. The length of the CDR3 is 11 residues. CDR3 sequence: CASSEGSEQYF. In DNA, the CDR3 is TGTGCCAGCAGTGAAGGGAGCGAGCAGTACTTC.

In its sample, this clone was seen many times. CDR3 in amino acids: CASSEGRLGNQPQHF. CDR3 coding DNA: TGTGCCAGCAGTGAGGGACGGTTAGGCAATCAGCCCCAGCATTTT. The J gene is TRBJ1-5, the V gene TRBV25-1; D may be TRBD1 (5 bases). CDR3 size: 15 residues. The V end lost 3 bases, the J end lost 2 bases, and 11 bases lay between the germline ends. Germline CDR1 and CDR2: MGHDK and SYGVNS.

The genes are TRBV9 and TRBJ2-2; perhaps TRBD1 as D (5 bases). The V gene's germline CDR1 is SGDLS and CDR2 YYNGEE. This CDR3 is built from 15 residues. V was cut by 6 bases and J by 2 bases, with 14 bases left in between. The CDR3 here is CASTLSTENTGELFF. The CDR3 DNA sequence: TGTGCCAGCACCCTTTCGACAGAAAACACCGGGGAGCTGTTTTTT.

The CDR3 region is CASKPLAKNIQYF. For the CDR3, the DNA is TGTGCCAGCAAACCACTAGCCAAAAACATTCAGTACTTC. This chain links TRBV2 with TRBJ2-4; no firm D call. Between the trimmed V and J ends, which lost 7 bases and 0 bases, there was a span of 7 bases. Germline-derived CDR1 and CDR2 are SNHLY and FYNNEI. The CDR3 consists of 13 residues.

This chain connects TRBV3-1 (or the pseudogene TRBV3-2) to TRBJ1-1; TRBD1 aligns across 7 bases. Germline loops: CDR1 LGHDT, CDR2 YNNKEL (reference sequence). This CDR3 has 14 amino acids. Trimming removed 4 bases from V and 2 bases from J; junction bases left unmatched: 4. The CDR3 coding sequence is TGTGCCAGCAGCCCACGGACAGGTAACACTGAAGCTTTCTTT. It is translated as CASSPRTGNTEAFF.

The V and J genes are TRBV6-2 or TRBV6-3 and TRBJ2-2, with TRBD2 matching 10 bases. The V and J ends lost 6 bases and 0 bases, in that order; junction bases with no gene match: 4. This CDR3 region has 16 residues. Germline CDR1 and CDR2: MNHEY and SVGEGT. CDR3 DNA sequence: TGTGCCAGCAGCCCGGGACTAGCGACGAACACCGGGGAGCTGTTTTTT. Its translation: CASSPGLATNTGELFF.

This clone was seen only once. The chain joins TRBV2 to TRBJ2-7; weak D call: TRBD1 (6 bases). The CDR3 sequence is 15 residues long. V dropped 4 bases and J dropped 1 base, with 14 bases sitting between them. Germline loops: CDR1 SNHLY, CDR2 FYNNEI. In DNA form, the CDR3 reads TGTGCCAGCAGTGGGGAGACAGGTCGTTCCTACGAGCAGTACTTC. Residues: CASSGETGRSYEQYF.

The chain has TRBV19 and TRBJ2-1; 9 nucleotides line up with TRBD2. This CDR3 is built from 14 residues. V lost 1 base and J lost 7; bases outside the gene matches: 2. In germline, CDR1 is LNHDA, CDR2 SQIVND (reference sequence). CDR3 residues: CASSIGGGVNEQFF. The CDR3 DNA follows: TGTGCCAGTAGTATAGGCGGGGGGGTAAATGAGCAGTTCTTC.

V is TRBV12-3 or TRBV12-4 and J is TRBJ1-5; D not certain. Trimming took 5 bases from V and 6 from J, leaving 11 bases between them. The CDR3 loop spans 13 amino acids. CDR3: CASSLTLIQPQHF. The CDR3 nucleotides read TGTGCCAGCAGTCTGACTCTCATTCAGCCCCAGCATTTT.

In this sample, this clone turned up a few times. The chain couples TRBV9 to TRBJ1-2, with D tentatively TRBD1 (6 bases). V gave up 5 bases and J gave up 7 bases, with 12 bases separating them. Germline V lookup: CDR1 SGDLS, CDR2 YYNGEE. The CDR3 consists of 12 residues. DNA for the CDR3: TGTGCCAGCAGTTCACAGGGCCTTGGCTACACCTTC. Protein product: CASSSQGLGYTF.

The CDR3 DNA reads TGTGCCAGCAGTGAAGCGTGGGTGGCTAATGAAAAACTGTTTTTT. Translated, it gives CASSEAWVANEKLFF. The J gene is TRBJ1-4, the V gene TRBV6-1; D uncertain. Germline assignment: CDR1 MNHNS and CDR2 SASEGT. The CDR3 has 15 residues. V lost 0 bases to trimming and J lost 3 bases, with 8 bases between them.

CDR3 in amino acids: CASSFGPSGNTEAFF. CDR3 coding DNA: TGCGCCAGCAGCTTCGGACCCTCCGGGAACACTGAAGCTTTCTTT. The chain uses TRBV5-1 and TRBJ1-1; no reliable D call. The CDR3 length is 15 residues. Trimming shortened V by 2 bases and J by 1 base, and 12 bases separated the two germline ends. The V gene's germline CDR1 is SGHRS and CDR2 YFSETQ. Using reference TRBV5-1 and TRBJ1-1 for the parts outside the CDR3, the full variable domain is KAGVTQTPRYLIKTRGQQVTLSCSPISGHRSVSWYQQTPGQGLQFLFEYFSETQRNKGNFPGRFSGRQFSNSRSEMNVSTLELGDSALYLCASSFGPSGNTEAFFGQGTRLTVV.